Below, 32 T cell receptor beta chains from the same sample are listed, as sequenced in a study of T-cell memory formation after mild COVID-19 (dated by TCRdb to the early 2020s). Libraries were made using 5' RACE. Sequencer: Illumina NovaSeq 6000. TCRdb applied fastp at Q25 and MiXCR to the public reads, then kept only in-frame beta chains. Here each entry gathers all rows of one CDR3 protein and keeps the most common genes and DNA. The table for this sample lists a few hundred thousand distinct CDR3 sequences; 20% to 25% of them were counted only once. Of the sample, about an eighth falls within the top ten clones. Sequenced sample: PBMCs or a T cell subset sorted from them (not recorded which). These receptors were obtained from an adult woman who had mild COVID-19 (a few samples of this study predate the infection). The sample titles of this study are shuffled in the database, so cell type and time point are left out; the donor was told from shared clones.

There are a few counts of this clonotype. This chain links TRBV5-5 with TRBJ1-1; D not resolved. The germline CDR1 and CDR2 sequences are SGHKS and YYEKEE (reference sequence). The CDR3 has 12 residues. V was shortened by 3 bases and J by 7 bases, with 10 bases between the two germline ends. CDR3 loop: CASSSGRREAFF. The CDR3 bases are TGTGCCAGCAGCTCAGGACGGCGTGAAGCTTTCTTT.

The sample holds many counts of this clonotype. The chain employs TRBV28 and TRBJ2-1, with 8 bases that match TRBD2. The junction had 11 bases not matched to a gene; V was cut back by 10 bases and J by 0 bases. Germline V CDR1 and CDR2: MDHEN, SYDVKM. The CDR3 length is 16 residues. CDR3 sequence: CATQSGGALSYNEQFF. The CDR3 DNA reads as TGTGCCACCCAGAGCGGGGGCGCCCTCTCCTACAATGAGCAGTTCTTC.

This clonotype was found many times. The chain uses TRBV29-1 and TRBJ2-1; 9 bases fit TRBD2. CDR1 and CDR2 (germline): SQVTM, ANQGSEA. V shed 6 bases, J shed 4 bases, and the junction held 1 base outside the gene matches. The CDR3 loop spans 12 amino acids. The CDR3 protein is CSVTSGYNEQFF. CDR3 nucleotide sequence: TGCAGCGTAACTAGCGGGTACAATGAGCAGTTCTTC.

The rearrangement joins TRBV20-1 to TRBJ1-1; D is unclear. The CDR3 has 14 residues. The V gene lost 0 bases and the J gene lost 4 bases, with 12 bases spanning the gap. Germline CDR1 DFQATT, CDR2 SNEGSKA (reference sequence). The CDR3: CSARDRRLGTEAFF. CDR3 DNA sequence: TGCAGTGCTAGAGATCGGAGGTTGGGCACTGAAGCTTTCTTT.

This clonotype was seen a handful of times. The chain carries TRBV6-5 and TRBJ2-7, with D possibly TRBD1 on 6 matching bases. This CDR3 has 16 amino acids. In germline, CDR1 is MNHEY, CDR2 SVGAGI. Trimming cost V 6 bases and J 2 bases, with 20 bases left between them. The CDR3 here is CASSHHVGAGTYEQYF. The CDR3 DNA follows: TGTGCCAGCAGCCACCACGTGGGGGCCGGAACCTACGAGCAGTACTTC.

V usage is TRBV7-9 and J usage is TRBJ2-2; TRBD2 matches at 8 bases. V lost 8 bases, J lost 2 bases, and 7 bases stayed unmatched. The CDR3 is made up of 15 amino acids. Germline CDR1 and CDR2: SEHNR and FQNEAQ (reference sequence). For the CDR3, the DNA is TGTGCCAGCGTCTACTTAGCGGGAAACACCGGGGAGCTGTTTTTT. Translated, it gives CASVYLAGNTGELFF.

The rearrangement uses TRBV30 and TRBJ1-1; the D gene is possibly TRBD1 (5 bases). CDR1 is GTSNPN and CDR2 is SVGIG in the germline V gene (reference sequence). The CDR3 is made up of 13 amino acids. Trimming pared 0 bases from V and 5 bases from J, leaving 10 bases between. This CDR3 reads CAWSVLGGTEAFF. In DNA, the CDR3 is TGTGCCTGGAGTGTTTTGGGGGGGACTGAAGCTTTCTTT.

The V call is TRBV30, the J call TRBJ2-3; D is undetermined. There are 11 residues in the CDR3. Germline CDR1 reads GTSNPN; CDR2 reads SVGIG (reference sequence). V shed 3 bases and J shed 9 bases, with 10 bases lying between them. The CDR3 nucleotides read TGTGCCTGGAGCGTAGATAGGACGCAGTATTTT. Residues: CAWSVDRTQYF.

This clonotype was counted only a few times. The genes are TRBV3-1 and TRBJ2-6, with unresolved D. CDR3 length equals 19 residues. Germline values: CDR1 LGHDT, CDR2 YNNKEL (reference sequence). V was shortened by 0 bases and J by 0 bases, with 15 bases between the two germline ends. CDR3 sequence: CASSQDRIRRDSGANVLTF. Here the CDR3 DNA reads TGTGCCAGCAGCCAAGATCGGATCCGCAGAGACTCTGGGGCCAACGTCCTGACTTTC.

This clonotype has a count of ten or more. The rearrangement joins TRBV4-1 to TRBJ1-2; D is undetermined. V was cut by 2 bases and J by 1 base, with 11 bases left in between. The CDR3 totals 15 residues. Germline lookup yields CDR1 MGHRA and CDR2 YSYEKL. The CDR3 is CASSQSLRNNYGYTF. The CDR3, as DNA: TGCGCCAGCAGCCAATCGCTTCGCAATAACTATGGCTACACCTTC.

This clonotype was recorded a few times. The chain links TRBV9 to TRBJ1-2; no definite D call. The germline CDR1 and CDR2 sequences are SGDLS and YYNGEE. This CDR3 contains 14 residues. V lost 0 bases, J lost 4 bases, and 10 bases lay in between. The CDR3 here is CASSVDAAFYGYTF. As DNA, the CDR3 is TGTGCCAGCAGCGTAGACGCAGCCTTCTATGGCTACACCTTC.

The CDR3 here is CASRPERQGYEQYF. CDR3 sequence (DNA): TGTGCCAGCAGACCTGAGAGACAGGGCTACGAGCAGTACTTC. The chain carries TRBV12-3 or TRBV12-4 and TRBJ2-7; 7 bases match TRBD1. The CDR3 is 14 residues long. J was trimmed by 3 bases and V by 6 bases; bases with no gene match: 8.

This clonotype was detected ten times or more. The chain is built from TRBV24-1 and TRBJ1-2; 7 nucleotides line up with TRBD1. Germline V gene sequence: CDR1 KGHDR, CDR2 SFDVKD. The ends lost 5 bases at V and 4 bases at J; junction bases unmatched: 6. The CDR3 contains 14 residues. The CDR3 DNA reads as TGTGCCACCAGTGCCTCGGGACAGATCTATGGCTACACCTTC. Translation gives CATSASGQIYGYTF.

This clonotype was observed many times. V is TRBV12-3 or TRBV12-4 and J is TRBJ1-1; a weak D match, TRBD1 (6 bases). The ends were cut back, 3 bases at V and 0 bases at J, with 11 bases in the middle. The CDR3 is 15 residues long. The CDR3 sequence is CASSFRGGMNTEAFF. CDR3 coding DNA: TGTGCCAGCAGTTTTCGGGGGGGCATGAACACTGAAGCTTTCTTT.

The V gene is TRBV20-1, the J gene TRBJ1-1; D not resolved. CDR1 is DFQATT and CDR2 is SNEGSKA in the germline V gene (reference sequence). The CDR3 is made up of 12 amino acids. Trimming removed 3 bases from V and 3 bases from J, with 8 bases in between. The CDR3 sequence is CSASLADTEAFF. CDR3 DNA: TGCAGTGCTAGCCTCGCAGACACTGAAGCTTTCTTT.

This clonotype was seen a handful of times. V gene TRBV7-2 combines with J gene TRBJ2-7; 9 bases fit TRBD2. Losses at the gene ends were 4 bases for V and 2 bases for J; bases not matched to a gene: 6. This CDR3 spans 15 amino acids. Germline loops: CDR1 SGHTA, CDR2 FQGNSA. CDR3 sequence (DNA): TGTGCCAGCAGCTCTGGGGCGGGGGGGCCCTACGAGCAGTACTTC. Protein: CASSSGAGGPYEQYF.

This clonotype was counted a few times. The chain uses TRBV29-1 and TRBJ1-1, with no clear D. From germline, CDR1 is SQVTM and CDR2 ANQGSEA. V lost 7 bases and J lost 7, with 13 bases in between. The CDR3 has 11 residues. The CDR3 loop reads CSARTSYEAFF. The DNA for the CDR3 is TGCAGCGCCCGGACCTCCTATGAAGCTTTCTTT.

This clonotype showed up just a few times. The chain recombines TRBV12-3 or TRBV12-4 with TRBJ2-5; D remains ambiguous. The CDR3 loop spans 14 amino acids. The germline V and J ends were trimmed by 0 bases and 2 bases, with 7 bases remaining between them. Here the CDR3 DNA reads TGTGCCAGCAGTTTAGCGAACATTCAAGAGACCCAGTACTTC. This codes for CASSLANIQETQYF.

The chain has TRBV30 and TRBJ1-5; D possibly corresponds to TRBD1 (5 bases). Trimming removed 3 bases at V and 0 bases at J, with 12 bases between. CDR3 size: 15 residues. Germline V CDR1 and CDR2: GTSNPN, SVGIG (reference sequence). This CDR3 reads CAWRKTGGSNQPQHF. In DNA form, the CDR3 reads TGTGCCTGGAGGAAGACCGGGGGTAGCAATCAGCCCCAGCATTTT.

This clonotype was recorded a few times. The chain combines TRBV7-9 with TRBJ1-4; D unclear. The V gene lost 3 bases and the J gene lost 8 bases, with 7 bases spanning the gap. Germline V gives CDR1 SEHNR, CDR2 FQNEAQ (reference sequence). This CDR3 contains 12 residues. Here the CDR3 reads CASSFASEKLFF. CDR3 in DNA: TGTGCCAGCAGCTTCGCTTCAGAAAAACTGTTTTTT. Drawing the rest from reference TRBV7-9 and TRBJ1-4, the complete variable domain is DTGVSQNPRHKITKRGQNVTFRCDPISEHNRLYWYRQTLGQGPEFLTYFQNEAQLEKSRLLSDRFSAERPKGSFSTLEIQRTEQGDSAMYLCASSFASEKLFFGSGTQLSVL.

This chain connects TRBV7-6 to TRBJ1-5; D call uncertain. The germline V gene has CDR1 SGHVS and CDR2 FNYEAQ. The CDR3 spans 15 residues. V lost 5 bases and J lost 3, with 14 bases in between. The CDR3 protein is CASSPGRDDNQPQHF. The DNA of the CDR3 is TGTGCCAGCAGCCCCGGACGGGATGACAATCAGCCCCAGCATTTT.

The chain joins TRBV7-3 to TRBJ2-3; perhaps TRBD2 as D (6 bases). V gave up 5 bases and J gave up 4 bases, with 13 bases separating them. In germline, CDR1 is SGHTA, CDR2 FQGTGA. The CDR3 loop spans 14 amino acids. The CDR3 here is CASSRLDFPDTQYF. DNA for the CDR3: TGTGCCAGCAGCCGACTAGATTTTCCAGATACGCAGTATTTT.

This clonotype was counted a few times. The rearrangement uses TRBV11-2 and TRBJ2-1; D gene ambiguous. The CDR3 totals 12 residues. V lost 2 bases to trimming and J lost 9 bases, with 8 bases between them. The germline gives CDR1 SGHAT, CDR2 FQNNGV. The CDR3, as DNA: TGTGCCAGCAGCTTAAAGCGCGCTGAGCAGTTCTTC. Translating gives CASSLKRAEQFF.

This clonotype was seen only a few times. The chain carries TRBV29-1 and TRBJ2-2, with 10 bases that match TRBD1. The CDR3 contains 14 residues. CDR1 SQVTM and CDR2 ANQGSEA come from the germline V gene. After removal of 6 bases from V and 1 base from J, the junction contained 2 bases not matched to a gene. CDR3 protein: CSVGQGGNTGELFF. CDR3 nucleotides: TGCAGCGTAGGACAGGGGGGGAACACCGGGGAGCTGTTTTTT.

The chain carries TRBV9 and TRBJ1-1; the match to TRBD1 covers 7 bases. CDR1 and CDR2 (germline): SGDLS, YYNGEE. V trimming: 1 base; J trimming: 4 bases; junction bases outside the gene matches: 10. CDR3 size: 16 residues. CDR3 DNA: TGTGCCAGCAGCGTACTCGACAGGGCTGAGGCCACTGAAGCTTTCTTT. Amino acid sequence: CASSVLDRAEATEAFF. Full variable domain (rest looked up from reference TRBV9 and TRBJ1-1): DSGVTQTPKHLITATGQRVTLRCSPRSGDLSVYWYQQSLDQGLQFLIQYYNGEERAKGNILERFSAQQFPDLHSELNLSSLELGDSALYFCASSVLDRAEATEAFFGQGTRLTVV.

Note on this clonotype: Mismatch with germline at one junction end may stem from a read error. This CDR3 reads CASSLGQGAARSGNIIYF. The CDR3 coding sequence is TGCGCCAGCAGCTTGGGACAGGGGGCTGCACGGTCTGGAAACATCATATATTTT. This sequence joins TRBV5-1 and TRBJ1-3; TRBD1 agrees at 10 bases. From germline, CDR1 is SGHRS and CDR2 YFSETQ. The CDR3 is made up of 18 amino acids.

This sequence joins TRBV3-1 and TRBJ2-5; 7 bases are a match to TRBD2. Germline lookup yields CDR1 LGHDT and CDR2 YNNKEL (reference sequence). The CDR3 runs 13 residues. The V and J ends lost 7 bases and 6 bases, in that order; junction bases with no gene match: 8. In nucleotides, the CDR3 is TGTGCCAGCACCCCGGGCGGGAGAAAGACCCAGTACTTC. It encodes CASTPGGRKTQYF.

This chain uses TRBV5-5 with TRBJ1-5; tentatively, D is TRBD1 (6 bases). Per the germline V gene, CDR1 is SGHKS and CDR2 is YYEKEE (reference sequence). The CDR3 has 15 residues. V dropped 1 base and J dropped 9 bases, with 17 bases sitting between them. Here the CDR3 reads CASSLKGGHDRPQHF. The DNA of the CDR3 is TGTGCCAGCAGCTTGAAGGGGGGGCATGATCGGCCCCAGCATTTT.

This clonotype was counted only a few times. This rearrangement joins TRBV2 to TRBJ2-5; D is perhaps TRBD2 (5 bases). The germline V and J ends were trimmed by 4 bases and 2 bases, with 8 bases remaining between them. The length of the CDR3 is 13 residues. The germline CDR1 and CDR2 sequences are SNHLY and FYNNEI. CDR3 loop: CASSGSGQETQYF. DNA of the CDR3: TGTGCCAGCAGTGGGTCGGGACAAGAGACCCAGTACTTC.

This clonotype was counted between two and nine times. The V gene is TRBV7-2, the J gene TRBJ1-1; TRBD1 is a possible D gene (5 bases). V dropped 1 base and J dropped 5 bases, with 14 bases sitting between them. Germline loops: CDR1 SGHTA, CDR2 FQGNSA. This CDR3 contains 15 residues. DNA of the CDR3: TGTGCCAGCAGCTTAGTGGGGCTAGCGGGGACTGAAGCTTTCTTT. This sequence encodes CASSLVGLAGTEAFF.

The CDR3 loop reads CAISDSLAGSTDTQYF. CDR3 DNA sequence: TGTGCCATCAGTGATAGTCTAGCGGGAAGCACAGATACGCAGTATTTT. The chain combines TRBV10-3 with TRBJ2-3; TRBD2 aligns across 9 bases. V lost 3 bases and J lost 0; bases outside the gene matches: 4. Germline V gene lookup returns CDR1 ENHRY and CDR2 SYGVKD. The CDR3 extends over 16 amino acids.

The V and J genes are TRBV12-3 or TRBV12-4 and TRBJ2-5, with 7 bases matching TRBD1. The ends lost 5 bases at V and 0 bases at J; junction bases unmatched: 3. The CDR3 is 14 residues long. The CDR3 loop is CASSPQGYQETQYF. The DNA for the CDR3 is TGTGCCAGCAGTCCACAGGGGTACCAAGAGACCCAGTACTTC.